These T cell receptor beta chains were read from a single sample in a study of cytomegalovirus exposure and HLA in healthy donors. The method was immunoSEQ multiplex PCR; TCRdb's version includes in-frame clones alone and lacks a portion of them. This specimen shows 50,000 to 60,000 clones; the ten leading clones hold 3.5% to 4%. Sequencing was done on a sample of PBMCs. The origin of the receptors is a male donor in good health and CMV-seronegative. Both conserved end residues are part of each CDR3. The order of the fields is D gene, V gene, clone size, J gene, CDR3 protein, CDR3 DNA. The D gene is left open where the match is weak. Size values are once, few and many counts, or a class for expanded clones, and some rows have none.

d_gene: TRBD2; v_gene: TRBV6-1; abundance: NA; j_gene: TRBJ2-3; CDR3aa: CASNSGAGGTDTQYF; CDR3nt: TGTGCCAGCAACTCGGGCGCGGGGGGCACAGATACGCAGTATTTT
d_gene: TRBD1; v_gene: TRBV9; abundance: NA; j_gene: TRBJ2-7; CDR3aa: CASSADRGYEQYF; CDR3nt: TGTGCCAGCAGCGCGGACAGGGGGTACGAGCAGTACTTC
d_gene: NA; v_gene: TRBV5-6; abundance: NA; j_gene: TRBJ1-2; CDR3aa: CASSWRGGLNYGYTF; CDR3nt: TGTGCCAGCAGCTGGCGAGGGGGTCTTAACTATGGCTACACCTTC
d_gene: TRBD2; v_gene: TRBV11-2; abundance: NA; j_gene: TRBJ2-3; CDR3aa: CASTLGGDLTDTQYF; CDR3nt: TGTGCCAGCACCCTCGGGGGGGACCTCACAGATACGCAGTATTTT
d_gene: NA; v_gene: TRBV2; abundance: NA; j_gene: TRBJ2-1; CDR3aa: CASSGRDEQFF; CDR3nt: TGTGCCAGCAGTGGGAGGGATGAGCAGTTCTTC
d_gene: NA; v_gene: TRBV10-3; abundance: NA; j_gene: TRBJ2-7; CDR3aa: CAISDASVSAYEQYF; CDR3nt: TGTGCCATCAGTGACGCTAGCGTAAGCGCCTACGAGCAGTACTTC
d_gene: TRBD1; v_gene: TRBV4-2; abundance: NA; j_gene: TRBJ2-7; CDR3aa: CASSPGTGGSYEQYF; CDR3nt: TGTGCCAGCAGCCCAGGGACAGGGGGCTCCTACGAGCAGTACTTC
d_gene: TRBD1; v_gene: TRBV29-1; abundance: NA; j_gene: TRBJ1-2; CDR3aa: CSVRTGGNYGYTF; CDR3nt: TGCAGCGTACGGACAGGGGGGAACTATGGCTACACCTTC
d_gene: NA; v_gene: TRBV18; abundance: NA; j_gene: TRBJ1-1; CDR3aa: CASSPPTGTNTEAFF; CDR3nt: TGTGCCAGCTCACCACCTACAGGGACGAACACTGAAGCTTTCTTT
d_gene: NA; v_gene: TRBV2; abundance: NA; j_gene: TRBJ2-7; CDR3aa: CASREGALYSYEQYF; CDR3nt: TGTGCCAGCCGGGAGGGGGCCCTCTACTCCTACGAGCAGTACTTC
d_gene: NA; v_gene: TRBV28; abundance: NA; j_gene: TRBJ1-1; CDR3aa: CASSSPGQTDTEDFF; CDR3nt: TGTGCCAGCAGTTCCCCGGGACAAACTGACACTGAAGATTTCTTT
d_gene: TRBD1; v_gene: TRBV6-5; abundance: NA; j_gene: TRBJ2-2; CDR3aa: CASRGQGFKGELFF; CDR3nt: TGTGCCAGCAGAGGACAGGGGTTTAAGGGGGAGCTGTTTTTT
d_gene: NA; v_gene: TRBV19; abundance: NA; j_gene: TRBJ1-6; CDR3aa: CASRRERTDSPLHF; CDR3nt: TGTGCCAGCCGCCGGGAAAGGACGGATTCACCCCTCCACTTT
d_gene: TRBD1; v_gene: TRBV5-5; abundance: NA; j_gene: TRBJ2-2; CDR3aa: CASSLRDRGTGELFF; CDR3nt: TGTGCCAGCAGCTTGAGGGACAGGGGTACCGGGGAGCTGTTTTTT
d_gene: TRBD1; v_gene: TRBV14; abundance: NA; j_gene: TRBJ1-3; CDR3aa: CASSLSPGQAVRISGNTIYF; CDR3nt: TGTGCCAGCAGCCTTTCCCCCGGACAGGCCGTTAGGATATCTGGAAACACCATATATTTT
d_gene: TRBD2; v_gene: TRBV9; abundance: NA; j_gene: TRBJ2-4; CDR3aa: CASSEGLAGQNIQYF; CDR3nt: TGTGCCAGCAGCGAAGGACTAGCGGGACAAAACATTCAGTACTTC
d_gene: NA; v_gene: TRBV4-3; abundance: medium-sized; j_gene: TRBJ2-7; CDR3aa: CASSQVPPGQEGYEQYF; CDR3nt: TGCGCCAGCAGCCAAGTCCCCCCCGGACAGGAGGGCTACGAGCAGTACTTC
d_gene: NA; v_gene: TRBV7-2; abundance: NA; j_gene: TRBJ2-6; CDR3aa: CAAGPISSLSGANVLTF; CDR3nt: TGTGCCGCGGGGCCAATTTCTTCTCTCTCTGGGGCCAACGTCCTGACTTTC
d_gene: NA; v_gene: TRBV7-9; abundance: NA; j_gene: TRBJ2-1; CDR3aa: CASSLSTAASSYNEQFF; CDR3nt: TGTGCCAGCAGCTTATCCACGGCGGCGAGCTCCTACAATGAGCAGTTCTTC
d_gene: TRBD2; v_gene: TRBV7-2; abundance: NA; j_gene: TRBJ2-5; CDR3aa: CASSLAGTSVQETQYF; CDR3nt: TGTGCCAGCAGCTTAGCAGGGACTAGCGTCCAAGAGACCCAGTACTTC
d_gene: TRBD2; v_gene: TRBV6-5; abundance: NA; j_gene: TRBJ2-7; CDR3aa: CASRRTTSGNYEQYF; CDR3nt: TGTGCCAGCAGAAGAACGACTAGCGGTAACTACGAGCAGTACTTC
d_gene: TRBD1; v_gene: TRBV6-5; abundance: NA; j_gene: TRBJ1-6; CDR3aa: CASSRQGSYNSPLHF; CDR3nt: TGTGCCAGCAGTCGACAGGGCTCCTATAATTCACCCCTACACTTT
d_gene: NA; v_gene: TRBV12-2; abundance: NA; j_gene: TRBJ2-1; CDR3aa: CASRLALQNESDNEQFF; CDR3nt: TGTGCAAGTCGCTTAGCGCTACAGAATGAGTCCGACAATGAGCAGTTCTTC
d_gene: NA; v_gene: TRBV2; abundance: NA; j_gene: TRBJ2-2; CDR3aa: CASSVNIRTGELFF; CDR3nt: TGTGCCAGCAGTGTCAACATACGCACCGGGGAGCTGTTTTTT
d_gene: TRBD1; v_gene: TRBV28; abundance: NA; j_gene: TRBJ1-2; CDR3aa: CASSRARDSGFYGYTF; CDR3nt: TGTGCCAGCAGTCGGGCCCGGGACAGCGGATTCTATGGCTACACCTTC
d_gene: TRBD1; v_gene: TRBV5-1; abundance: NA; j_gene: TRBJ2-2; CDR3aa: CASSLRQGSNTGELFF; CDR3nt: TGCGCCAGCAGCTTGAGACAGGGGAGTAACACCGGGGAGCTGTTTTTT
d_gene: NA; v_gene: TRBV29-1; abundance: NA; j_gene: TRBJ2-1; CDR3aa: CSVEDRGSHNEQFF; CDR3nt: TGCAGCGTTGAAGATAGGGGCTCCCACAATGAGCAGTTCTTC
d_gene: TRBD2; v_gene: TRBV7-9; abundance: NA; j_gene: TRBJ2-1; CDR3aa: CASSGLAGEQFF; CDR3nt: TGTGCCAGCAGCGGACTAGCGGGTGAGCAGTTCTTC
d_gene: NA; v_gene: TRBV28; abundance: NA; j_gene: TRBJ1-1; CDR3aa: CASQQGRNTEAFF; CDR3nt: TGTGCCAGCCAACAGGGAAGGAACACTGAAGCTTTCTTT
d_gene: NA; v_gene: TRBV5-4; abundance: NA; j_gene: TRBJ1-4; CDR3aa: CASSLGTATNEKLFF; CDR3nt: TGTGCCAGCAGCTTGGGGACAGCAACTAATGAAAAACTGTTTTTT
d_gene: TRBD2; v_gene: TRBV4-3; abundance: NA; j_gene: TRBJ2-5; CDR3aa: CASRLAGEETQYF; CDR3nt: TGCGCCAGCCGACTAGCGGGAGAAGAGACCCAGTACTTC
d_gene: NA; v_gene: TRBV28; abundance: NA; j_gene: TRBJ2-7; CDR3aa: CASRQQGRLAYEQYF; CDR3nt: TGTGCCAGCAGACAGCAGGGGCGGCTTGCCTACGAGCAGTACTTC
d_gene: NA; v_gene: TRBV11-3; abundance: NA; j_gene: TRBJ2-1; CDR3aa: CASSKDWKSSDNEQFF; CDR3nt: TGTGCCAGCAGCAAGGACTGGAAAAGCTCCGACAATGAGCAGTTCTTC
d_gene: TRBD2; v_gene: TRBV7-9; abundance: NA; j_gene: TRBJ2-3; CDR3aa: CASSPPSGGPSTDTQYF; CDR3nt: TGTGCCAGCAGCCCCCCTAGCGGGGGCCCTAGCACAGATACGCAGTATTTT
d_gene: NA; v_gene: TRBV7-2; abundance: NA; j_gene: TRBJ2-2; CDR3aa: CASSGRDQGLAGELFF; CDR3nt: TGTGCCAGCAGCGGACGTGATCAGGGGCTCGCCGGGGAGCTGTTTTTT
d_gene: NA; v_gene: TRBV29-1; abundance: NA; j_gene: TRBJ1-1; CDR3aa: CSGAGGANTEAFF; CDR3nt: TGCAGCGGCGCTGGAGGGGCTAACACTGAAGCTTTCTTT
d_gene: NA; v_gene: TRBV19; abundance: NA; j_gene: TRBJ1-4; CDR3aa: CASSPRYEGTNEKLFF; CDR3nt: TGTGCCAGTAGTCCCCGGTACGAGGGAACTAATGAAAAACTGTTTTTT
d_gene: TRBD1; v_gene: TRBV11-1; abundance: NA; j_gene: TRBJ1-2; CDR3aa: CASSLHARTGDSEGYTF; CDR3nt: TGTGCCAGCAGCTTACATGCCAGGACAGGGGATTCGGAGGGCTACACCTTC
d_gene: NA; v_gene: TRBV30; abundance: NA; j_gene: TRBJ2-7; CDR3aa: CACGGPKYEQYF; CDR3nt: TGTGCCTGCGGGGGACCGAAATACGAGCAGTACTTC
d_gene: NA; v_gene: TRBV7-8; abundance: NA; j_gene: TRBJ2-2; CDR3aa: CASSLVGTGFADTGELFF; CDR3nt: TGTGCCAGCAGCTTAGTCGGTACAGGATTTGCGGACACCGGGGAGCTGTTTTTT
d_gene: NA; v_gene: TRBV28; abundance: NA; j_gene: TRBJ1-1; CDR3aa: CASSLEVPLNTEAFF; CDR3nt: TGTGCCAGCAGTTTAGAGGTTCCATTGAACACTGAAGCTTTCTTT
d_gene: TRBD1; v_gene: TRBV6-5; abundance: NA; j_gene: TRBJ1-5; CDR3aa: CASSPGQGGQPQHF; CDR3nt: TGTGCCAGCAGTCCAGGACAGGGTGGACAGCCCCAGCATTTT
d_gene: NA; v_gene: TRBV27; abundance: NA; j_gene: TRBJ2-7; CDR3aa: CASGQGPSYEQYF; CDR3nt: TGTGCCAGCGGTCAGGGCCCCTCCTACGAGCAGTACTTC
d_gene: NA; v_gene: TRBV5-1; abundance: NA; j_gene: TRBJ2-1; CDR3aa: CASSATASSYNEQFF; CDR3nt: TGCGCCAGCAGCGCGACAGCGAGCTCCTACAATGAGCAGTTCTTC
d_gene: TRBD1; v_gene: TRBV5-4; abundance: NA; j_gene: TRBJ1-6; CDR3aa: CASGRQGESPLHF; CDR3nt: TGTGCCAGCGGGAGACAGGGTGAATCACCCCTCCACTTT
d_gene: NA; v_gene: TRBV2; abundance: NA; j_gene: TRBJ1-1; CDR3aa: CASSGEGGRTEAFF; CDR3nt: TGTGCCAGCAGTGGCGAGGGGGGGAGGACTGAAGCTTTCTTT
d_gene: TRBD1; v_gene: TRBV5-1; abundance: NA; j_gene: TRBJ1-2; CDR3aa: CASSPGQGVDGYTF; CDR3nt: TGCGCCAGCAGCCCCGGACAGGGGGTTGATGGCTACACCTTC
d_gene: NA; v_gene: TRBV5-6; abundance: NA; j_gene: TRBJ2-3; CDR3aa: CASSRGALDTQYF; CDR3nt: TGTGCCAGCAGCCGGGGGGCCCTTGATACGCAGTATTTT
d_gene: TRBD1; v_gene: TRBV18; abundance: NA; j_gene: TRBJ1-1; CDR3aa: CASSPGKGAPPEAFF; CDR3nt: TGTGCCAGCTCACCAGGGAAGGGGGCTCCCCCTGAAGCTTTCTTT
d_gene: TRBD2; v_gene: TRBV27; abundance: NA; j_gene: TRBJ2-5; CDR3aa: CASITPGGEETQYF; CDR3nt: TGTGCCAGCATCACTCCGGGGGGTGAGGAGACCCAGTACTTC
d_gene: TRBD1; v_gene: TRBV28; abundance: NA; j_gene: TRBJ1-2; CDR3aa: CASSLSIQGASAKGYTF; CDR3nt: TGTGCCAGCAGTTTAAGTATCCAGGGGGCTTCAGCTAAGGGCTACACCTTC
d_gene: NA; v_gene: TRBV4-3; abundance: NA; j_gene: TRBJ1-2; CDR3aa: CASSLRTASNYGYTF; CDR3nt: TGCGCCAGCAGCCTAAGGACAGCCTCTAACTATGGCTACACCTTC
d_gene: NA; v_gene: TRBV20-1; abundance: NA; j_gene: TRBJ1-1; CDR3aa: CSARVIEAFF; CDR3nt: TGCAGTGCTAGAGTTATTGAAGCTTTCTTT